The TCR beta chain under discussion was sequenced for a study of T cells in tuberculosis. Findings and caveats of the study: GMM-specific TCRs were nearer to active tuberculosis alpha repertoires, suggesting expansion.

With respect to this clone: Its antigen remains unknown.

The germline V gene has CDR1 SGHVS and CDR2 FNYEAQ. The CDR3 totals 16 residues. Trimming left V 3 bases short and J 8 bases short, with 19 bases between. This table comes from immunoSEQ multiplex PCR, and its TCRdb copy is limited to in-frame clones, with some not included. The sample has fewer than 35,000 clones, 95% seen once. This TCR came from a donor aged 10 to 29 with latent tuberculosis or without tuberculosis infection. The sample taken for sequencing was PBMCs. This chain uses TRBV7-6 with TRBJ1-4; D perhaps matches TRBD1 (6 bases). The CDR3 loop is CASSFRSTGSREKLFF. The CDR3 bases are TGTGCCAGCAGCTTTCGATCGACAGGCTCGCGCGAAAAACTGTTTTTT.